This T cell receptor (beta chain) emerged from a study of blood T cell repertoires in COVID-19. Produced via immunoSEQ multiplex PCR; TCRdb's table is partial and in-frame only. The sample includes about 150,000 clones, 80% to 90% of them seen just once. The CDR3 extends over 12 amino acids. V gave up 3 bases and J gave up 10 bases; unmatched junction bases: 6. Germline V gene sequence: CDR1 SGHRS, CDR2 YFSETQ. The sequence came from a woman between 40 and 50 years old with acute or convalescent COVID-19. The sequenced sample was peripheral blood. The rearrangement uses TRBV5-1 and TRBJ1-1; 7 positions match TRBD1. CDR3 coding DNA: TGCGCCAGCAGCTCTGAAGACAGGGTAGCTTTCTTT. This codes for CASSSEDRVAFF. Together with reference TRBV5-1 and TRBJ1-1, the CDR3 gives the full variable domain: KAGVTQTPRYLIKTRGQQVTLSCSPISGHRSVSWYQQTPGQGLQFLFEYFSETQRNKGNFPGRFSGRQFSNSRSEMNVSTLELGDSALYLCASSSEDRVAFFGQGTRLTVV.